The TCR beta chain under discussion was sequenced for a study of shared clonotypes between healthy human individuals. For the study at large: For every donor, three CD4 naive, three CD4 memory, two CD8 naive and one CD8 memory plates were used.

The protocol was immunoSEQ multiplex PCR, while the TCRdb copy is restricted to in-frame clones and leaves out a portion. The profile shows about 1 million clones, 78% of them singletons. This CDR3 contains 16 residues. CDR1 is LGHNT and CDR2 is FRNRAP in the germline V gene. V gave up 7 bases and J gave up 3 bases; unmatched junction bases: 6. As to this clone: Its cognate antigen is unknown.

Study results and limitations: What limited the represented genetic and exposure-history diversity was the small number of donors.

Within Nashville, Tennessee resided all donors, each a Caucasian adult. The chain recombines TRBV12-5 with TRBJ2-3; 14 bases match TRBD2. Sequencing was performed on memory CD4+ T cells from PBMCs. Subset noted: CD45RA-negative fraction. This receptor was identified in a man between 18 and 35 years old in good health. Some clones in this sample may be carry-over from other donors' samples. The CDR3 loop reads CASAPGLAGGTDTQYF. The CDR3 DNA reads TGTGCTAGTGCCCCAGGACTAGCGGGAGGAACAGATACGCAGTATTTT.